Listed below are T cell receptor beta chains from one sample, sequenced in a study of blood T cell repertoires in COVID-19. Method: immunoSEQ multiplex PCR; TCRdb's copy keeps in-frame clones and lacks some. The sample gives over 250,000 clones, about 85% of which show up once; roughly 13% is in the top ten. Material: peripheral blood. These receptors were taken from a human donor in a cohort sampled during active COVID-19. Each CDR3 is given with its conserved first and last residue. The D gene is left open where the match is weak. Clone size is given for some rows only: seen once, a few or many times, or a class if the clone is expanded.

CATSGGAYSPLHF	TGTGCCACATCAGGGGGCGCGTATTCACCCCTCCACTTT	TRBJ1-6	TRBV27	.	TRBD1
CASSLTGTGVSRQPQHF	TGTGCCAGCAGTTTAACCGGGACAGGGGTAAGTCGTCAGCCCCAGCATTTT	TRBJ1-5	TRBV27	few	TRBD1
CASSPLTGNTGELFF	TGCGCCAGCAGCCCCCTGACTGGAAACACCGGGGAGCTGTTTTTT	TRBJ2-2	TRBV5-1	.	.
CASSQVGHRGNTIYF	TGTGCCAGCAGCCAGGTTGGACACCGCGGAAACACCATATATTTT	TRBJ1-3	TRBV3-1/TRBV3-2	.	.
CASSATGEQPQHF	TGTGCCAGCAGCGCTACAGGAGAACAGCCCCAGCATTTT	TRBJ1-5	TRBV5-5	.	.
CSASDGGQFF	TGCAGTGCTTCCGATGGAGGGCAGTTCTTC	TRBJ2-1	TRBV20-1	.	.
CASSLASGRAYEQYF	TGTGCCAGCAGCTTAGCTAGCGGGCGGGCCTACGAGCAGTACTTC	TRBJ2-7	TRBV7-2	.	TRBD2
CASKRDVSYNEQFF	TGCGCCAGCAAGCGGGACGTCTCCTACAATGAGCAGTTCTTC	TRBJ2-1	TRBV4-1	.	TRBD2
CASSPSREKLFF	TGTGCCAGCAGCCCCTCGAGGGAAAAACTGTTTTTT	TRBJ1-4	TRBV14	once	.
CASSEARVSETQYF	TGTGCCAGCAGTGAAGCCAGGGTTTCGGAGACCCAGTACTTC	TRBJ2-5	TRBV6-1	.	.
CASSPRTSGSRDIQYF	TGTGCCAGCAGTCCCCGGACTAGCGGGAGCCGGGACATTCAGTACTTC	TRBJ2-4	TRBV2	.	TRBD2
CASSIGTSGYEQYF	TGTGCCAGTAGTATTGGGACTAGCGGTTACGAGCAGTACTTC	TRBJ2-7	TRBV19	.	TRBD2
CASSPGTFLSYEQYF	TGTGCCAGCAGCCCCGGGACATTTCTCTCCTACGAGCAGTACTTC	TRBJ2-7	TRBV3-1/TRBV3-2	.	.
CASSQGGREGVYEQYF	TGTGCCAGCAGCCAAGGAGGACGGGAGGGCGTCTACGAGCAGTACTTC	TRBJ2-7	TRBV4-2	few	TRBD2
CATSDLGAETQYF	TGTGCCACCAGTGATCTAGGGGCGGAGACCCAGTACTTC	TRBJ2-5	TRBV24-1	once	.
CASSTRDRGIRNTEAFF	TGTGCCAGCAGTACCCGGGACAGGGGGATCAGGAACACTGAAGCTTTCTTT	TRBJ1-1	TRBV28	.	TRBD1
CASSIVYEQYF	TGTGCCAGCTCTATCGTATACGAGCAGTACTTC	TRBJ2-7	TRBV6-5	.	.
CASSQGQGATETQYF	TGTGCCAGCAGCCAGGGACAGGGGGCAACAGAGACCCAGTACTTC	TRBJ2-5	TRBV7-2	.	TRBD1
CASSPGTGNDEQYF	TGCGCCAGCAGTCCCGGGACAGGGAATGACGAGCAGTACTTC	TRBJ2-7	TRBV5-1	.	TRBD1
CASRAYTFSYNEQFF	TGTGCCAGCAGAGCTTATACCTTTTCCTACAATGAGCAGTTCTTC	TRBJ2-1	TRBV2	.	.
CVIRDRGYTGELFF	TGTGTCATCCGGGACAGGGGGTACACCGGGGAGCTGTTTTTT	TRBJ2-2	TRBV6-1	.	TRBD1
CAIRPTGARGGEQYF	TGTGCCATCCGCCCTACAGGGGCGCGCGGAGGAGAGCAGTACTTC	TRBJ2-7	TRBV10-3	.	TRBD1
CASSDPWTSGRVNTGELFF	TGTGCCAGCAGTGACCCTTGGACTAGCGGGAGGGTTAACACCGGGGAGCTGTTTTTT	TRBJ2-2	TRBV2	once	TRBD2
CASSWDKGTYGYTF	TGTGCCAGCAGTTGGGACAAGGGGACCTATGGCTACACCTTC	TRBJ1-2	TRBV2	.	.
CASSLGGRLYEQYF	TGCGCCAGCAGCTTGGGGGGGCGCCTGTACGAGCAGTACTTC	TRBJ2-7	TRBV5-1	.	.
CASSAQGYGYTF	TGTGCCAGCAGCGCTCAGGGGTATGGCTACACCTTC	TRBJ1-2	TRBV3-1/TRBV3-2	few	.
CASSPGLLQETQYF	TGTGCCAGCAGCCCGGGACTACTACAAGAGACCCAGTACTTC	TRBJ2-5	TRBV9	.	TRBD2
CASSVSSQETQYF	TGTGCCAGCAGCGTTTCCTCCCAAGAGACCCAGTACTTC	TRBJ2-5	TRBV9	.	.
CATSDHYEQYF	TGTGCCACCAGTGACCACTACGAGCAGTACTTC	TRBJ2-7	TRBV24-1	few	.
CASMSRGGVNQPQHF	TGTGCCAGCATGTCGAGAGGGGGGGTTAATCAGCCCCAGCATTTT	TRBJ1-5	TRBV27	.	.
CASSLGGVWSGSSYEQYF	TGTGCCAGCAGCTTAGGGGGGGTCTGGTCGGGTTCCTCCTACGAGCAGTACTTC	TRBJ2-7	TRBV7-2	.	.
CASSLVGGQGNIQYF	TGTGCCAGCAGCTTGGTGGGGGGACAGGGAAACATTCAGTACTTC	TRBJ2-4	TRBV5-8	.	TRBD1
CASKASGSLAGELFF	TGTGCCAGCAAGGCTAGCGGGAGTCTTGCCGGGGAGCTGTTTTTT	TRBJ2-2	TRBV6-5	.	TRBD2
CASRRQMGEKLFF	TGTGCCAGCAGGAGACAGATGGGGGAAAAACTGTTTTTT	TRBJ1-4	TRBV6-5	.	.
CATSGRQGNYGYTF	TGTGCCACCAGTGGTCGACAGGGAAACTATGGCTACACCTTC	TRBJ1-2	TRBV24-1	.	TRBD1
CASSPGSGTYNEQFF	TGTGCCTCCTCCCCCGGGAGCGGTACATACAATGAGCAGTTCTTC	TRBJ2-1	TRBV30	.	.
CASRPTGARNTGELFF	TGTGCCAGCAGACCTACAGGGGCCAGGAACACCGGGGAGCTGTTTTTT	TRBJ2-2	TRBV14	.	TRBD1
CASSRDRLSTDTQYF	TGTGCCAGCAGCCGGGACAGACTCTCCACAGATACGCAGTATTTT	TRBJ2-3	TRBV9	.	TRBD1
CASSSEQYTDTQYF	TGTGCCAGCAGTTCAGAACAGTACACAGATACGCAGTATTTT	TRBJ2-3	TRBV6-5	.	.
CASSSTPLAGTDTQYF	TGTGCCAGCTCAAGTACCCCTCTAGCGGGAACAGATACGCAGTATTTT	TRBJ2-3	TRBV7-2	.	TRBD2